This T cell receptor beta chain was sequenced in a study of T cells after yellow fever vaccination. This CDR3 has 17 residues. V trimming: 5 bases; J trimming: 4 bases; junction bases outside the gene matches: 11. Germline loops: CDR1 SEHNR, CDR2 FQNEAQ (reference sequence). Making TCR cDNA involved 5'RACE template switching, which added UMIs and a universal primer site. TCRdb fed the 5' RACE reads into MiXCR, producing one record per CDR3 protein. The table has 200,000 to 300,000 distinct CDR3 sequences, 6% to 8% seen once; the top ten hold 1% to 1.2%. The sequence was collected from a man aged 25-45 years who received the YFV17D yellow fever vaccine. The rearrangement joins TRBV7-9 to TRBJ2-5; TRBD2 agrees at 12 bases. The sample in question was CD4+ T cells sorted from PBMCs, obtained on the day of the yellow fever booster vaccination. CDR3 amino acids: CASSPLAGGGRRETQYF. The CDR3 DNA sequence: TGTGCCAGCAGCCCACTAGCGGGAGGAGGTCGTCGAGAGACCCAGTACTTC.